This TCR beta chain derives from a study of CD8+CD57+ T cells in acquired aplastic anemia. Using genomic DNA as the template, TCR beta VDJ and CDR3 profiling was carried out. MiXCR was run by TCRdb on the reads, yielding one entry per CDR3 protein. The table includes some 130,000 distinct CDR3 sequences, about half detected once. Trimming left V 0 bases short and J 1 base short, with 7 bases between. This CDR3 comprises 14 residues. The germline V gene encodes CDR1 SGDLS and CDR2 YYNGEE. This TCR was sampled from a human donor in good health, serving as a control. The sequenced sample was sorted CD4+, CD8+, or CD8+CD57+ T cells (not recorded which) from PBMCs. The chain links TRBV9 to TRBJ1-1; D is undetermined. The DNA for the CDR3 is TGTGCCAGCAGCGTAGATGGTGCGAACACTGAAGCTTTCTTT. This sequence encodes CASSVDGANTEAFF.